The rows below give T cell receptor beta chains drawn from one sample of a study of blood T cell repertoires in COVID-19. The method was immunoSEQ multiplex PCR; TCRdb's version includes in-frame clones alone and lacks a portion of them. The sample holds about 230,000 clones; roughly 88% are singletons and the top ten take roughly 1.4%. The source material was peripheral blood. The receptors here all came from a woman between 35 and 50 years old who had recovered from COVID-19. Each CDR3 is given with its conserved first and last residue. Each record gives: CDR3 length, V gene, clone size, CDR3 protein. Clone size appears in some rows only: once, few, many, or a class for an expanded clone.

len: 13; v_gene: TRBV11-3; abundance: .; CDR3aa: CASSLTGTYEQYF
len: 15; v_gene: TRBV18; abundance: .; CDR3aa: CASSPFERNNSPLHF
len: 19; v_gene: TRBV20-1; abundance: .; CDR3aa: CSASLRGQILTTSTDTQYF
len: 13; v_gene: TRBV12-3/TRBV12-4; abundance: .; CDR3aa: CASSRDRDGGYTF
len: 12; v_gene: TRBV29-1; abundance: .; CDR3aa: CSELTGEETQYF
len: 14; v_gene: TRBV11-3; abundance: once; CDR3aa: CASSLTGVSYEQYF
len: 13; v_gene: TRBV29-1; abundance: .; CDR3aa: CSVGQGIQETQYF
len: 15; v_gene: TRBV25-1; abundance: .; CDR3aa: CASSDWDRGKGEQFF
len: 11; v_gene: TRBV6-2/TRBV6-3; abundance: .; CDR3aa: CASSYGETQYF
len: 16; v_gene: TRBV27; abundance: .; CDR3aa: CASREGQESSYNEQFF
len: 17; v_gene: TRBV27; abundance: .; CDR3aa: CASSFLRQGASANVLTF
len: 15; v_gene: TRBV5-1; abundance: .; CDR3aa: CASSTGTGGTGELFF
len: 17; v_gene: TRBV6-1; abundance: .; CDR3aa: CASSGPSIGRGADTQYF
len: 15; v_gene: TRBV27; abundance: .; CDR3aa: CASSLMVGAKNIQYF
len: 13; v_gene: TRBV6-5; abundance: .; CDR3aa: CASSYWENTEAFF
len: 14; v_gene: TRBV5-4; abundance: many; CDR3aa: CASSFPGIFDGYTF
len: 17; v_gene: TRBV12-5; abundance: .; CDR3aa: CARGPRGGGGVTGELFF
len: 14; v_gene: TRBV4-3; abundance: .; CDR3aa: CASSQELESYGYTF
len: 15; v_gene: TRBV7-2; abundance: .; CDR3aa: CASSLQRGPGYEQYF
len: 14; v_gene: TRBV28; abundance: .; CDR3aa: CASSLWGANEKLFF
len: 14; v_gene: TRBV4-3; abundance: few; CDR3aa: CASSQNRGNYGYTF
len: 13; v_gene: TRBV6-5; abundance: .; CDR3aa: CASSTPKLYGYTF
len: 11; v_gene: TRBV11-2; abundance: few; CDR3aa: CASSWRGELFF
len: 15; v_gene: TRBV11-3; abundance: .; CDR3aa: CASSMAGSNYNEQFF
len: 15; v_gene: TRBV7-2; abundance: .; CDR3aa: CASSLMGLAPGELFF
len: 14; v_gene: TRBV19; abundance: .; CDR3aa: CASSPAFGGQPQHF
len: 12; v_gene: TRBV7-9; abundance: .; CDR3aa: CASSSRGFEQYF
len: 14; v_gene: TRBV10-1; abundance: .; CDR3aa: CATIGTDSNEKLFF
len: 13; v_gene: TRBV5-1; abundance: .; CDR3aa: CASRFQGEYGYTF
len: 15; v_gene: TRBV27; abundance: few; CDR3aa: CASSAGTPGNSPLHF
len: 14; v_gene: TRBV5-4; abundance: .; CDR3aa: CASSTATYNSPLHF
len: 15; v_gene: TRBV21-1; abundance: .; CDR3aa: CASSNETATLNEQFF
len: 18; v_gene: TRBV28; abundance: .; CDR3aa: CASSLGSRRPGVRGSYTF
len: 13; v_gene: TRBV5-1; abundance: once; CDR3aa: CASSRDSQETQYF
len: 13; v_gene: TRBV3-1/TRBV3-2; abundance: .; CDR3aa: CASSLGLEETQYF
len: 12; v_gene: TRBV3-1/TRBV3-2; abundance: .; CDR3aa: CASSQVGEKLFF
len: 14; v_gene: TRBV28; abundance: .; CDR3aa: CASSFTQHNEKLFF
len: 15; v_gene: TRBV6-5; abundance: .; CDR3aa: CASSRDRGYSSPLHF
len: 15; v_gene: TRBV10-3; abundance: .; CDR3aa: CAISELGTGPAEAFF
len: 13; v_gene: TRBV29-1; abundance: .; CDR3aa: CSVEGQETGELFF
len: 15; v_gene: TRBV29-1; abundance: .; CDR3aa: CSAGQKSTNTGELFF
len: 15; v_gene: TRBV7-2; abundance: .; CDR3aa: CASSYVQGASYEQYF
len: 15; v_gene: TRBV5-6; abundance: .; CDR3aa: CASSLRTVGNSPLHF
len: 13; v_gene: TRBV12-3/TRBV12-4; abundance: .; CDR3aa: CAIRDSTYNEQFF
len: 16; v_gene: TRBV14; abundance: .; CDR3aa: CASSHLFRGQAHEQYF
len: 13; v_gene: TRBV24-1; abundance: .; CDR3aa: CATSQEGMDTQYF
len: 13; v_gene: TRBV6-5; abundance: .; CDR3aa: CASSLTSNYGYTF
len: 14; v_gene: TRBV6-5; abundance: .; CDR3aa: CASSPTGQNEKLFF
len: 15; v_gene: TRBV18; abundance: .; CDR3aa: CASSPGQGRDTEAFF
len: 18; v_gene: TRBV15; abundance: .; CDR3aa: CATSSERASGEFTDTQYF
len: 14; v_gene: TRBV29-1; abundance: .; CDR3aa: CSVSSGLSYNEQFF
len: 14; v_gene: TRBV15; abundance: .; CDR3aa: CATSREGLQETQYF
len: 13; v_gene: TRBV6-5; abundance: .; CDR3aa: CASSSWDTAGGTF
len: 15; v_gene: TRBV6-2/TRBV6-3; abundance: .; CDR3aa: CASSYGGGGIQPQHF
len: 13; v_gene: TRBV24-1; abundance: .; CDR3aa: CATSGGDYQPQHF
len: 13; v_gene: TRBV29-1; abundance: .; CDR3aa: CSDLRQGGYGYTF
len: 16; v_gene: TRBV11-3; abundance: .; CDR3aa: CASSLGGQVNQETQYF
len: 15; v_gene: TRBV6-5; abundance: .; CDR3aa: CASSLGTIVQDTQYF
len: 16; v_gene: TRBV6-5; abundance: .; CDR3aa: CASSYGITGGFYEQYF
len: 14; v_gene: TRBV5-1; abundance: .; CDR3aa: CASSPVTGDTEAFF